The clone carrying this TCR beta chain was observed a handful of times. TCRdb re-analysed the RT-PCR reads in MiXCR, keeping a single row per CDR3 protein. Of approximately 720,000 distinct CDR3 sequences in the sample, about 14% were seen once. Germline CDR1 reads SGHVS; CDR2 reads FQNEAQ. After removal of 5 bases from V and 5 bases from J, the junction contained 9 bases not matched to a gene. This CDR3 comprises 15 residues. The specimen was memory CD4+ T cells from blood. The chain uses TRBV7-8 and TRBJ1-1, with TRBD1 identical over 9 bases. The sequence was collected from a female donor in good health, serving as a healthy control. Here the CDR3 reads CASSPGQGFFTEAFF. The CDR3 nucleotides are TGTGCCAGCAGCCCGGGACAGGGTTTTTTTACTGAAGCTTTCTTT.